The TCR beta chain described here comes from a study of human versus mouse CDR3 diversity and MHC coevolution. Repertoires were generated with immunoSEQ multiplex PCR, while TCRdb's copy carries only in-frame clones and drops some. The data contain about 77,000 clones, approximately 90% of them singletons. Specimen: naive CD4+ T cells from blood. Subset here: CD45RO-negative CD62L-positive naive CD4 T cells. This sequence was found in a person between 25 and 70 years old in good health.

The CDR3: CASSRAGGASYEQYF. The CDR3 nucleotides read TGTGCCAGCAGTCGAGCGGGGGGCGCGTCCTACGAGCAGTACTTC. The chain carries TRBV25-1 and TRBJ2-7; 9 bases agree with TRBD2. The CDR3 consists of 15 residues. J lost 1 base, V lost 5 bases, and 6 bases had no gene match. Germline-derived CDR1 and CDR2 are MGHDK and SYGVNS.